This TCR beta chain is drawn from a study of T cell changes during pregnancy in multiple sclerosis. V was trimmed by 5 bases and J by 4 bases, leaving 12 bases between them. This CDR3 has 13 amino acids. Germline-derived CDR1 and CDR2 are SGHNT and YYREEE (reference sequence). The repertoire was sequenced with immunoSEQ multiplex PCR; TCRdb's copy has only in-frame clones and lacks some. This table has under 85,000 clones, roughly 90% appearing once. V is TRBV5-4 and J is TRBJ1-2, with D maybe TRBD1 (6 bases). The material was peripheral blood, obtained after pregnancy. The receptor was isolated from a female donor in good health, enrolled as a control in a pregnancy study. The CDR3 nucleotides read TGTGCCAGCAGTTTCGGGACATCCTATGGCTACACCTTC. Protein: CASSFGTSYGYTF.